These 15 T cell receptor beta chains were all obtained from the same sample, sequenced in a study of blood T cell repertoires in COVID-19. Generated by immunoSEQ multiplex PCR, the TCRdb table keeps only in-frame clones and is missing some. Here the sample spans 55,000 to 60,000 clones, roughly 76% being singletons. Sequenced: peripheral blood. Every receptor here comes from a man in his forties or fifties with active or convalescent COVID-19.

The chain couples TRBV11-2 to TRBJ2-2; D not certain. Trimming removed 0 bases from V and 2 bases from J, with 7 bases in between. Germline values: CDR1 SGHAT, CDR2 FQNNGV. This CDR3 region has 15 residues. The CDR3 bases are TGTGCCAGCAGCTTAGACCCTTATAACACCGGGGAGCTGTTTTTT. It encodes CASSLDPYNTGELFF.

This rearrangement joins TRBV11-2 to TRBJ2-3, with TRBD1 as a possible D gene (5 bases). Trimming removed 9 bases at V and 0 bases at J, with 25 bases between. The CDR3 sequence is 18 residues long. Germline V CDR1 and CDR2: SGHAT, FQNNGV. CDR3 amino acids: CASVKNRQGFASTDTQYF. CDR3 DNA sequence: TGTGCCAGTGTGAAAAATAGGCAGGGTTTTGCTAGCACAGATACGCAGTATTTT.

This rearrangement joins TRBV11-2 to TRBJ2-5; 7 bases match TRBD1. Unmatched junction bases numbered 6, after V lost 3 bases and J lost 2 bases. CDR1 is SGHAT, CDR2 FQNNGV, per germline. This CDR3 has 15 amino acids. The CDR3 region is CASSLNPGQQETQYF. The CDR3 nucleotides read TGTGCCAGCAGCTTGAATCCGGGACAGCAAGAGACCCAGTACTTC.

As concerns this clone: At the DNA level, this CDR3 is encoded by other sequences in the same sample as well. J is TRBJ2-2 and V is TRBV2, with D maybe TRBD2 (6 bases). Germline CDR1 and CDR2: SNHLY and FYNNEI. The CDR3 has 14 residues. Trimming cost V 6 bases and J 0 bases, with 8 bases left between them. The CDR3 DNA sequence: TGTGCCAGCAGGGAGGGACCGAACACCGGGGAGCTGTTTTTT. As protein: CASREGPNTGELFF.

This rearrangement joins TRBV5-4 to TRBJ2-3; TRBD2 is a possible D gene (7 bases). This CDR3 contains 15 residues. Germline lookup yields CDR1 SGHNT and CDR2 YYREEE (reference sequence). The V end lost 4 bases, the J end lost 7 bases, and 19 bases lay between the germline ends. The CDR3 coding sequence is TGTGCCAGCAGCGTGCAAGGGGGGGCGATCAATACGCAGTATTTT. This gives the protein CASSVQGGAINTQYF.

The V gene is TRBV5-6, the J gene TRBJ2-1, with D maybe TRBD2 (6 bases). The CDR3 has 13 residues. Germline CDR1 SGHDT, CDR2 YYEEEE. V was trimmed by 5 bases and J by 7 bases, leaving 13 bases between them. As DNA, the CDR3 is TGTGCCAGCAGGGCCGGGACTTCTAATGAGCAGTTCTTC. Amino acids: CASRAGTSNEQFF.

The chain links TRBV9 to TRBJ2-5, with 12 bases lining up with TRBD2. The V gene end was trimmed by 3 bases and the J gene end by 6 bases; junction bases not matched to a gene: 3. The CDR3 length is 14 residues. Looked up from germline, CDR1 is SGDLS and CDR2 is YYNGEE. The CDR3 spells CASSALAGGQTQYF. In nucleotides, the CDR3 is TGTGCCAGCAGCGCACTAGCGGGGGGCCAGACCCAGTACTTC.

This clone was picked up a small number of times. This rearrangement joins TRBV7-8 to TRBJ2-1; D might be TRBD2 (6 bases). Germline lookup yields CDR1 SGHVS and CDR2 FQNEAQ. The V gene lost 5 bases and the J gene lost 0 bases, with 11 bases spanning the gap. The CDR3 has 15 residues. The CDR3 coding sequence is TGTGCCAGCAGCCGGGACTTGACCTCCTACAATGAGCAGTTCTTC. It codes for CASSRDLTSYNEQFF.

This chain connects TRBV15 to TRBJ2-5; 8 bases align to TRBD2. CDR3 size: 13 residues. The germline V gene encodes CDR1 LNHNV and CDR2 YYDKDF (reference sequence). V lost 5 bases, J lost 5 bases, and 4 bases stayed unmatched. CDR3 protein: CATSAGGRETQYF. The CDR3 nucleotides read TGTGCCACCAGCGCGGGGGGCCGGGAGACCCAGTACTTC.

This clone came up a few times. This chain connects TRBV7-2 to TRBJ2-5, with 8 nucleotides matching TRBD2. The CDR3 has 17 amino acids. Losses at the gene ends were 5 bases for V and 6 bases for J; bases not matched to a gene: 17. The germline CDR1 and CDR2 sequences are SGHTA and FQGNSA. The CDR3 protein is CASSPGGAGGFRKTQYF. The CDR3 region has the DNA TGTGCCAGCAGCCCCGGGGGGGCGGGGGGCTTTAGAAAGACCCAGTACTTC.

This clone has just a few counts. V is TRBV29-1 and J is TRBJ1-5, with D perhaps matching TRBD1 (5 bases). Trimming pared 7 bases from V and 0 bases from J, leaving 13 bases between. CDR3 length equals 14 residues. Germline CDR1 reads SQVTM; CDR2 reads ANQGSEA. The CDR3 region is CSAGHGDSNQPQHF. CDR3 in DNA: TGCAGCGCCGGACATGGTGATAGCAATCAGCCCCAGCATTTT.

The V call is TRBV29-1, the J call TRBJ2-1; D is unresolved. Germline CDR1 SQVTM, CDR2 ANQGSEA. V lost 1 base to trimming and J lost 0 bases, with 10 bases between them. This CDR3 region has 15 residues. The CDR3 nucleotides are TGCAGCGTTGAAGGTGAACGGTTCTCCTACAATGAGCAGTTCTTC. Protein product: CSVEGERFSYNEQFF.

The chain couples TRBV5-6 to TRBJ1-6; 7 positions agree with TRBD1. Germline V gene lookup returns CDR1 SGHDT and CDR2 YYEEEE. V was clipped by 3 bases and J by 4 bases; unmatched bases: 7. The CDR3 length is 16 residues. The CDR3 DNA reads as TGTGCCAGCAGCTCCGGGACAGAGGTTTATAATTCACCCCTCCACTTT. It codes for CASSSGTEVYNSPLHF. The variable domain in full, completed from reference TRBV5-6 and TRBJ1-6, reads DAGVTQSPTHLIKTRGQQVTLRCSPKSGHDTVSWYQQALGQGPQFIFQYYEEEERQRGNFPDRFSGHQFPNYSSELNVNALLLGDSALYLCASSSGTEVYNSPLHFGNGTRLTVT.

The sample holds one count of this clone. The chain employs TRBV9 and TRBJ2-7; the D gene is possibly TRBD1 (6 bases). This CDR3 region has 13 residues. The germline CDR1 and CDR2 sequences are SGDLS and YYNGEE. Trimming pared 6 bases from V and 2 bases from J, leaving 12 bases between. CDR3 DNA sequence: TGTGCCAGCAACCTAGGGGGTACCTACGAGCAGTACTTC. Translation gives CASNLGGTYEQYF.

The rearrangement joins TRBV7-2 to TRBJ2-3, with 8 positions matching TRBD2. The germline gives CDR1 SGHTA, CDR2 FQGNSA. V shed 0 bases, J shed 3 bases, and the junction held 2 bases outside the gene matches. This CDR3 has 15 residues. CDR3 region: CASSLAGTRTDTQYF. CDR3 nucleotide sequence: TGTGCCAGCAGCTTAGCCGGGACTAGAACAGATACGCAGTATTTT.